The next 27 T cell receptor beta chains were all read from a single sample in a study of blood T cell repertoires in COVID-19. Sequencing was performed with immunoSEQ multiplex PCR; in TCRdb, only in-frame clones are kept and a portion is missing. The sample has fewer than 250,000 clones; 80% to 90% are singletons. Material for sequencing was peripheral blood. Source of these receptors: a woman aged 40 to 55 with active or convalescent COVID-19.

The chain links TRBV20-1 to TRBJ2-3; a possible D gene is TRBD1 (5 bases). V dropped 5 bases and J dropped 7 bases, with 10 bases sitting between them. This CDR3 is built from 11 residues. Germline V gene sequence: CDR1 DFQATT, CDR2 SNEGSKA (reference sequence). CDR3 in amino acids: CSAVKGYTQYF. Here the CDR3 DNA reads TGCAGTGCTGTGAAGGGGTATACGCAGTATTTT.

The gene calls are TRBV10-3 and TRBJ2-5, with 11 nucleotides matching TRBD1. J gave up 5 bases and V 6 bases, and 5 bases lay outside the gene matches. This CDR3 region has 14 residues. The germline V gene encodes CDR1 ENHRY and CDR2 SYGVKD. CDR3 loop: CAISGQGAVETQYF. Here the CDR3 DNA reads TGTGCCATCAGCGGACAGGGGGCGGTGGAGACCCAGTACTTC.

V gene TRBV4-2 combines with J gene TRBJ2-5, with TRBD2 matching 7 bases. Germline trimming cut 7 bases from V and 4 bases from J; bases unmatched to any gene: 9. This CDR3 is 14 amino acids long. CDR1 is LGHNA, CDR2 YNFKEQ, per germline. CDR3 sequence: CASTRSGRGETQYF. The CDR3 region has the DNA TGTGCCAGCACCCGTAGCGGGCGAGGAGAGACCCAGTACTTC.

J is TRBJ2-3 and V is TRBV19; possibly TRBD1 for D (6 bases). This CDR3 has 16 residues. Germline V lookup: CDR1 LNHDA, CDR2 SQIVND (reference sequence). Between the trimmed V and J ends, which lost 5 bases and 0 bases, there was a span of 15 bases. The CDR3 coding sequence is TGTGCCAGTAGTTCACAGGGAAGGGTTAGCACAGATACGCAGTATTTT. Protein: CASSSQGRVSTDTQYF.

The DNA for the CDR3 is TGTGCCAGCAGCCAAGACCAGAAAGGGGATGGCTACACCTTC. Translation gives CASSQDQKGDGYTF. V is TRBV4-2 and J is TRBJ1-2; possibly TRBD1 for D (5 bases). This CDR3 comprises 14 residues. With 0 bases removed from V and 6 bases from J, the gap between germline ends came to 11 bases. Germline-derived CDR1 and CDR2 are LGHNA and YNFKEQ.

The J gene is TRBJ2-7, the V gene TRBV11-3, with a weak D call TRBD2 (5 bases). Germline V gene sequence: CDR1 SGHNT, CDR2 YENEEA. Trimming took off 1 base at V and 1 base at J, with 11 bases between the two ends. CDR3 size: 15 residues. In nucleotides, the CDR3 is TGTGCCAGCAGCTTAGCCTGGGGAGATTCCTACGAGCAGTACTTC. It is translated as CASSLAWGDSYEQYF.

The rearrangement links TRBV7-3 to TRBJ2-2; D ambiguous. Trimming removed 5 bases from V and 1 base from J, with 8 bases in between. CDR3 size: 14 residues. Germline-derived CDR1 and CDR2 are SGHTA and FQGTGA. CDR3 sequence reads: CASSKVGNTGELFF. For the CDR3, the DNA is TGTGCCAGCAGCAAAGTCGGGAACACCGGGGAGCTGTTTTTT.

This clone was counted once. This chain joins TRBV7-3 and TRBJ2-7; 11 bases are a match to TRBD1. This CDR3 has 13 amino acids. Germline values: CDR1 SGHTA, CDR2 FQGTGA. The V segment lost 3 bases and the J segment 10 bases; nucleotides outside the gene matches: 5. The CDR3 DNA sequence: TGTGCCAGCAGCTTGGACAGGGGGCAGAGACAGTACTTC. It codes for CASSLDRGQRQYF.

The V and J genes are TRBV28 and TRBJ1-2; D may be TRBD1 (5 bases). The V gene's germline CDR1 is MDHEN and CDR2 SYDVKM. Deletions cut 1 base from V and 9 bases from J, with 12 bases between. The CDR3 runs to 13 residues. For the CDR3, the DNA is TGTGCCAGCAGTTTATCGCAGGGTCGTAGCTACACCTTC. The encoded protein is CASSLSQGRSYTF.

The V call is TRBV11-3, the J call TRBJ2-1; tentatively, D is TRBD1 (6 bases). Trimming took 3 bases from V and 0 from J, leaving 9 bases between them. The CDR3 spans 15 residues. CDR1 is SGHNT and CDR2 is YENEEA in the germline V gene. The CDR3 spells CASSLRTDSYNEQFF. CDR3 coding DNA: TGTGCCAGCAGCTTGAGGACAGACTCCTACAATGAGCAGTTCTTC.

The genes are TRBV6-1 and TRBJ2-5; 8 bases map to TRBD2. The CDR3 has 18 residues. Per the germline V gene, CDR1 is MNHNS and CDR2 is SASEGT. With V trimmed by 4 bases and J by 6 bases, 19 bases remained unmatched. CDR3 residues: CASSAPPGTGLGAKTQYF. The CDR3 region has the DNA TGTGCCAGCAGTGCACCCCCGGGAACGGGACTAGGGGCGAAGACCCAGTACTTC.

This clone was counted a few times. One end of the junction is discordant with germline, which a read error may explain. J is TRBJ2-7 and V is TRBV7-7; TRBD2 is a possible D gene (6 bases). CDR1 and CDR2 from the germline V gene are SSHAT and FNYEAQ (reference sequence). The CDR3 covers 15 residues. Here the CDR3 DNA reads TGTGCTAGCAGCCCGACCCCGACTAGTATCTACGAGCAGTACTTC. It translates to CASSPTPTSIYEQYF. The full variable domain, rest sourced from reference TRBV7-7 and TRBJ2-7, is GAGVSQSPRYKVTKRGQDVTLRCDPISSHATLYWYQQALGQGPEFLTYFNYEAQPDKSGLPSDRFSAERPEGSISTLTIQRTEQRDSAMYRCASSPTPTSIYEQYFGPGTRLTVT.

This sequence joins TRBV5-8 and TRBJ1-3, with TRBD1 identical over 9 bases. This CDR3 is built from 13 residues. Germline CDR1 SGHTS, CDR2 YDEGEE. V lost 5 bases, J lost 8 bases, and 5 bases stayed unmatched. The DNA of the CDR3 is TGTGCCAGCAGGCTGACAGGGGGTGACACCATATATTTT. Its protein product is CASRLTGGDTIYF.

The chain is built from TRBV7-2 and TRBJ1-4; TRBD1 might be the D (5 bases). There are 16 residues in the CDR3. With 5 bases removed from V and 8 bases from J, the gap between germline ends came to 21 bases. Germline assignment: CDR1 SGHTA and CDR2 FQGNSA. The CDR3 reads CASSPRFGQGGEKLFF. The DNA of the CDR3 is TGTGCCAGCAGCCCGAGGTTCGGCCAGGGCGGCGAAAAACTGTTTTTT.

This clone was counted a single time. The chain uses TRBV2 and TRBJ1-2; 7 positions agree with TRBD1. Looked up from germline, CDR1 is SNHLY and CDR2 is FYNNEI. This CDR3 region has 12 residues. V lost 7 bases and J lost 4; bases outside the gene matches: 3. Here the CDR3 reads CASTRDSYGYTF. The CDR3 DNA is TGTGCCAGCACCCGGGACAGCTATGGCTACACCTTC.

The rearrangement links TRBV5-4 to TRBJ2-7; TRBD2 matches 13 bases. Germline V gene sequence: CDR1 SGHNT, CDR2 YYREEE (reference sequence). The junction had 12 bases not matched to a gene; V was cut back by 5 bases and J by 7 bases. CDR3 size: 16 residues. The CDR3 spells CASSQRTSGSSWEQYF. In nucleotides, the CDR3 is TGTGCCAGCAGTCAGCGGACTAGCGGGAGTTCGTGGGAGCAGTACTTC.

The rearrangement joins TRBV5-1 to TRBJ1-1; 8 bases are shared with TRBD1. CDR3 length equals 15 residues. V lost 7 bases and J lost 0; bases outside the gene matches: 8. Germline values: CDR1 SGHRS, CDR2 YFSETQ. This CDR3 is CASLTGDPMNTEAFF. The DNA for the CDR3 is TGCGCCAGCCTGACAGGGGACCCTATGAACACTGAAGCTTTCTTT.

The chain couples TRBV5-1 to TRBJ2-3; 11 bases align to TRBD2. V shed 4 bases and J 2 bases; nucleotides not matched to a gene: 6. CDR1 SGHRS and CDR2 YFSETQ come from the germline V gene. CDR3 length: 16 amino acids. The CDR3 protein is CASSRGLAELTDTQYF. The CDR3 DNA is TGCGCCAGCAGCCGGGGACTAGCGGAGCTCACAGATACGCAGTATTTT.

Concerning this clone itself: One end of the junction is discordant with germline, which a read error may explain. This chain connects TRBV4-2 to TRBJ2-1; 12 bases are a match to TRBD2. The CDR3 spans 14 residues. Germline V gives CDR1 LGHNA, CDR2 YNFKEQ. This CDR3 is CASSQGWTSGAQLF. The DNA for the CDR3 is TGTGCCAGCAGCCAAGGTTGGACTAGCGGGGCCCAGCTCTTC.

The rearrangement joins TRBV6-2 or TRBV6-3 to TRBJ2-7; D is unresolved. V was trimmed by 4 bases and J by 1 base, leaving 11 bases between them. The CDR3 loop spans 14 amino acids. Germline values: CDR1 MNHEY, CDR2 SVGEGT. CDR3 DNA sequence: TGTGCCAGCAGTTTGATAACCCTATCCTACGAGCAGTACTTC. It encodes CASSLITLSYEQYF.

This clone was seen a handful of times. The V and J genes are TRBV6-5 and TRBJ1-1, with 7 bases fitting TRBD1. CDR3 size: 13 residues. Germline lookup yields CDR1 MNHEY and CDR2 SVGAGI. The J segment lost 0 bases and the V segment lost 8 bases, leaving 3 bases of the junction unmatched. The CDR3 nucleotides read TGTGCCAGCCGACAGGGAATGAACACTGAAGCTTTCTTT. Encoded protein: CASRQGMNTEAFF.

This clone occurred once. The V and J genes are TRBV27 and TRBJ1-1; a weak D match, TRBD1 (5 bases). The germline gives CDR1 MNHEY, CDR2 SMNVEV (reference sequence). Trimming shortened V by 6 bases and J by 2 bases, and 13 bases separated the two germline ends. The CDR3 is 14 residues long. The CDR3 sequence is CASRILRGNTEAFF. The DNA for the CDR3 is TGTGCCAGCAGAATCCTGCGGGGCAACACTGAAGCTTTCTTT.

The chain has TRBV5-1 and TRBJ2-1, with D tentatively TRBD2 (5 bases). CDR1 is SGHRS, CDR2 YFSETQ, per germline. V was clipped by 0 bases and J by 6 bases, with 10 bases between them. This CDR3 has 14 residues. The CDR3: CASSLEQRSNEQFF. CDR3 nucleotides: TGCGCCAGCAGCTTGGAACAGCGGAGCAATGAGCAGTTCTTC.

The gene calls are TRBV2 and TRBJ2-5; D is perhaps TRBD2 (5 bases). This CDR3 contains 14 residues. With 7 bases removed from V and 0 bases from J, the gap between germline ends came to 12 bases. CDR1 is SNHLY and CDR2 is FYNNEI in the germline V gene. The CDR3: CASIRTRYQETQYF. The CDR3 DNA sequence: TGTGCCAGCATTAGGACTCGGTACCAAGAGACCCAGTACTTC.

The chain recombines TRBV2 with TRBJ2-3; 11 positions agree with TRBD2. Per the germline V gene, CDR1 is SNHLY and CDR2 is FYNNEI. This CDR3 contains 18 residues. V gave up 5 bases and J gave up 0 bases; unmatched junction bases: 10. CDR3 amino acids: CASSQTLAGGASTDTQYF. The CDR3 nucleotides are TGTGCCAGCAGTCAAACCCTAGCGGGAGGTGCTAGCACAGATACGCAGTATTTT.

This clone was observed a handful of times. The chain uses TRBV11-3 and TRBJ1-1; unclear D gene. The germline CDR1 and CDR2 sequences are SGHNT and YENEEA. This CDR3 is built from 13 residues. V lost 0 bases and J lost 10, with 12 bases in between. The CDR3 reads CASSLDRGTRAFF. The DNA for the CDR3 is TGTGCCAGCAGCTTAGATCGCGGCACACGAGCTTTCTTT.

V is TRBV27 and J is TRBJ2-7; a weak D match, TRBD2 (5 bases). With 6 bases removed from V and 2 bases from J, the gap between germline ends came to 11 bases. The CDR3 is 13 residues long. In germline, CDR1 is MNHEY, CDR2 SMNVEV (reference sequence). The CDR3 coding sequence is TGTGCCAGCAGCCCGACCGGGGCCTACGAGCAGTACTTC. Translation gives CASSPTGAYEQYF.